These 14 T cell receptor beta chains originate from one sample sequenced in a study of shared clonotypes between healthy human individuals. Measured with immunoSEQ multiplex PCR; TCRdb has only the in-frame clones, and not every one. The sample contains about 1.1 million clones, around 82% of which appear only once. Material: memory CD4+ T cells from PBMCs. Subset given: CD45RA-negative fraction. These receptors came from a young man in good health. Some clones in this sample may be carry-over from other donors' samples.

This clone has just one count. The CDR3 DNA is TGCGCCAGCAGCTGGAAATTCGCTAGCGGGCAAGAGACCCAGTACTTC. Translating it yields CASSWKFASGQETQYF. The chain employs TRBV5-1 and TRBJ2-5; 8 bases map to TRBD2. This CDR3 is 16 amino acids long. Germline trimming cut 3 bases from V and 2 bases from J; bases unmatched to any gene: 9. Germline CDR1 reads SGHRS; CDR2 reads YFSETQ.

This rearrangement joins TRBV9 to TRBJ2-7; no definite D call. CDR1 is SGDLS and CDR2 is YYNGEE in the germline V gene. This CDR3 spans 15 amino acids. Trimming pared 4 bases from V and 1 base from J, leaving 15 bases between. The CDR3 spells CASSLGHGGSYEQYF. CDR3 in DNA: TGTGCCAGCAGCCTCGGGCACGGTGGGTCCTACGAGCAGTACTTC.

The chain carries TRBV5-1 and TRBJ2-1; TRBD1 might be the D (7 bases). The CDR3 is 15 amino acids. Per germline, CDR1 SGHRS and CDR2 YFSETQ. Trimming left V 6 bases short and J 4 bases short, with 17 bases between. CDR3 nucleotide sequence: TGCGCCAGCATGGGGCTGGCAGGGGGGTACAATGAGCAGTTCTTC. Amino acids: CASMGLAGGYNEQFF.

The chain uses TRBV29-1 and TRBJ2-7, with D tentatively TRBD2 (5 bases). CDR3 length equals 13 residues. Germline-derived CDR1 and CDR2 are SQVTM and ANQGSEA. V lost 1 base to trimming and J lost 6 bases, with 13 bases between them. The CDR3 protein is CSVEGRTEAEQYF. CDR3 DNA sequence: TGCAGCGTTGAAGGACGGACGGAGGCCGAGCAGTACTTC.

The V call is TRBV5-4, the J call TRBJ2-5; D not certain. Germline assignment: CDR1 SGHNT and CDR2 YYREEE (reference sequence). Trimming took 4 bases from V and 5 from J, leaving 12 bases between them. The CDR3 has 13 residues. The CDR3 loop reads CASSVFALETQYF. DNA for the CDR3: TGTGCCAGCAGCGTATTCGCTTTGGAGACCCAGTACTTC.

The rearrangement links TRBV6-6 to TRBJ2-2, with 12 positions matching TRBD2. Trimming removed 4 bases from V and 5 bases from J; junction bases left unmatched: 2. The CDR3 consists of 15 residues. Germline assignment: CDR1 MNHNY and CDR2 SVGAGI (reference sequence). Here the CDR3 reads CASSLTSGGTGELFF. As DNA, the CDR3 is TGTGCCAGCAGTTTAACTAGCGGGGGGACCGGGGAGCTGTTTTTT.

This chain joins TRBV7-3 and TRBJ2-6; 12 bases match TRBD1. CDR1 is SGHTA and CDR2 is FQGTGA in the germline V gene. J was trimmed by 2 bases and V by 4 bases; bases with no gene match: 6. The CDR3 loop spans 18 amino acids. CDR3 DNA sequence: TGTGCCAGCAGCTCCCTTGGGACAGGGGGCACTGGGGCCAACGTCCTGACTTTC. Encoded protein: CASSSLGTGGTGANVLTF. Supplemented by reference TRBV7-3 and TRBJ2-6, the full variable domain reads GAGVSQTPSNKVTEKGKYVELRCDPISGHTALYWYRQSLGQGPEFLIYFQGTGAADDSGLPNDRFFAVRPEGSVSTLKIQRTERGDSAVYLCASSSLGTGGTGANVLTFGAGSRLTVL.

The chain employs TRBV28 and TRBJ1-4; D perhaps matches TRBD1 (6 bases). The V and J ends lost 1 base and 4 bases respectively, with 10 bases between them. Germline V lookup: CDR1 MDHEN, CDR2 SYDVKM. The CDR3 is made up of 15 amino acids. The CDR3 region has the DNA TGTGCCAGCAGTTTATCGGGGGCAGTTAATGAAAAACTGTTTTTT. It yields the protein CASSLSGAVNEKLFF.

The chain joins TRBV28 to TRBJ1-6, with D possibly being TRBD1 (5 bases). Trimming left V 6 bases short and J 9 bases short, with 21 bases between. Germline CDR1 is MDHEN and CDR2 is SYDVKM. The CDR3 sequence is 16 residues long. The CDR3 protein is CASSPLEAGGISPLHF. In DNA form, the CDR3 reads TGTGCCAGCAGCCCCTTGGAGGCGGGGGGAATTTCACCCCTCCACTTT.

V gene TRBV7-2 combines with J gene TRBJ1-5; D is unclear. The CDR3 contains 14 residues. The V gene's germline CDR1 is SGHTA and CDR2 FQGNSA. V shed 6 bases and J shed 3 bases, with 12 bases lying between them. DNA of the CDR3: TGTGCCAGCAGACCGGACGTCAACAATCAGCCCCAGCATTTT. Amino acid sequence: CASRPDVNNQPQHF.

This clone was seen a handful of times. This same CDR3 is encoded by further DNA sequences in the sample. The CDR3 loop is CASSYGGQGNTIYF. The CDR3 bases are TGTGCCAGCAGTTACGGGGGACAAGGAAACACCATATATTTT. This chain connects TRBV6-5 to TRBJ1-3; tentatively, D is TRBD1 (6 bases). The CDR3 has 14 amino acids. Trimming took off 2 bases at V and 4 bases at J, with 9 bases between the two ends. Per the germline V gene, CDR1 is MNHEY and CDR2 is SVGAGI.

The V call is TRBV28, the J call TRBJ2-3; the D is unclear. The germline V gene encodes CDR1 MDHEN and CDR2 SYDVKM. This CDR3 has 14 amino acids. V lost 3 bases and J lost 4, with 11 bases in between. Here the CDR3 DNA reads TGTGCCAGCAGTTTCCCCAGATGGGCAGATACGCAGTATTTT. Its translation: CASSFPRWADTQYF. The variable domain in full, completed from reference TRBV28 and TRBJ2-3, reads DVKVTQSSRYLVKRTGEKVFLECVQDMDHENMFWYRQDPGLGLRLIYFSYDVKMKEKGDIPEGYSVSREKKERFSLILESASTNQTSMYLCASSFPRWADTQYFGPGTRLTVL.

The chain links TRBV6-5 to TRBJ2-7; possible D gene TRBD1, 6 bases. CDR1 is MNHEY and CDR2 is SVGAGI in the germline V gene. V was cut by 0 bases and J by 6 bases, with 12 bases left in between. This CDR3 has 14 residues. The chain's CDR3 is CASSYSSGVGEQYF. CDR3 coding DNA: TGTGCCAGCAGTTACTCGTCAGGGGTCGGCGAGCAGTACTTC.

This chain uses TRBV5-1 with TRBJ2-3; 9 bases line up with TRBD2. The CDR3 runs to 12 residues. CDR1 SGHRS and CDR2 YFSETQ come from the germline V gene. The J segment lost 3 bases and the V segment lost 10 bases, leaving 3 bases of the junction unmatched. CDR3 residues: CACSGRTDTQYF. Written as DNA, the CDR3 is TGCGCCTGTAGCGGGAGAACAGATACGCAGTATTTT. Full variable domain (missing parts from reference TRBV5-1 and TRBJ2-3): KAGVTQTPRYLIKTRGQQVTLSCSPISGHRSVSWYQQTPGQGLQFLFEYFSETQRNKGNFPGRFSGRQFSNSRSEMNVSTLELGDSALYLCACSGRTDTQYFGPGTRLTVL.